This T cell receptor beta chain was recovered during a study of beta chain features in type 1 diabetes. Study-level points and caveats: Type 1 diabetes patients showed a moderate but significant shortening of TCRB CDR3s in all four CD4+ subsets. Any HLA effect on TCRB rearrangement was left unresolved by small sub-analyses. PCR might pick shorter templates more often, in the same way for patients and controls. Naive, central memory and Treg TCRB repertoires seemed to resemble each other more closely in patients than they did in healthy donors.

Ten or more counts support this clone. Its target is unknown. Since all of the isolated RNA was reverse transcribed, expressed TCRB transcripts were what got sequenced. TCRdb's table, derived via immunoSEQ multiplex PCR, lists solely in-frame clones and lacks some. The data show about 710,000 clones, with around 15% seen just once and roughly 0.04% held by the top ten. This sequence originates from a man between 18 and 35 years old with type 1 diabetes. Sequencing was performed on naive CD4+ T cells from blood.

The CDR3 nucleotides are TGTGCCAGCAGTGGGGACAATGAGCAGTTCTTC. The encoded protein is CASSGDNEQFF. V and J are TRBV2 and TRBJ2-1, with D unclear. Per germline, CDR1 SNHLY and CDR2 FYNNEI. The V and J ends lost 4 bases and 5 bases respectively, with 3 bases between them. The CDR3 covers 11 residues. Full variable domain (missing parts from reference TRBV2 and TRBJ2-1): EPEVTQTPSHQVTQMGQEVILRCVPISNHLYFYWYRQILGQKVEFLVSFYNNEISEKSEIFDDQFSVERPDGSNFTLKIRSTKLEDSAMYFCASSGDNEQFFGPGTRLTVL.